This T cell receptor beta chain was recorded in a study of T cells after somatic rescue of genetic block. The method was immunoSEQ multiplex PCR; TCRdb's version includes in-frame clones alone and lacks a portion of them. This sample has approximately 110,000 clones, with 75% to 95% found just once. The germline CDR1 and CDR2 sequences are SNHLY and FYNNEI. Trimming took 4 bases from V and 2 from J, leaving 9 bases between them. CDR3 size: 14 residues. This receptor was identified in a woman aged 18-29 years. The chain couples TRBV2 to TRBJ2-4; unclear D gene. The sequenced sample was peripheral blood mononuclear cells (PBMCs). The CDR3 DNA follows: TGTGCCAGCAGTGGATTTGTATCCAAAAACATTCAGTACTTC. It is translated as CASSGFVSKNIQYF.